What follows are 25 T cell receptor beta chains derived from one specimen sequenced in a study of spatial heterogeneity in lung cancer. Study-level results: Tracking of tumor mutation counts was seen in expanded intratumoral alpha and beta TCR counts.

No antigen has been assigned to these receptors. Time point meaning: sample taken at primary tumor resection. Via MiXCR, TCRdb re-called the 5' RACE reads, giving one row per CDR3 protein. The sample has 17,000 or so distinct CDR3 sequences; more than 5% are singletons. Sequenced here: lung tumor tissue, sampled at surgery. The receptors derive from a male donor with early-stage non-small cell lung cancer.

This clonotype was recorded many times. The library was designed around alpha chains, so this beta chain is a stray read whose abundance carries little weight. The V and J genes are TRBV27 and TRBJ2-7; no clear D gene. The germline V gene encodes CDR1 MNHEY and CDR2 SMNVEV (reference sequence). The V end was cut by 4 bases, the J end by 2 bases, with 12 bases between. The CDR3 loop spans 14 amino acids. CDR3 in amino acids: CASSSRWGPYEQYF. CDR3 nucleotides: TGTGCCAGCAGTTCCAGGTGGGGTCCCTACGAGCAGTACTTC.

In this sample, this clonotype turned up many times. This beta chain is a stray read from a library made for alpha chains; its abundance is not meaningful. The rearrangement uses TRBV6-5 and TRBJ2-2; possible D gene TRBD2, 5 bases. V was pared by 6 bases and J by 1 base, with 9 bases between. CDR1 is MNHEY, CDR2 SVGAGI, per germline. This CDR3 has 14 amino acids. The CDR3 region is CASRRTQNTGELFF. The CDR3 DNA follows: TGTGCCAGCAGACGGACTCAGAACACCGGGGAGCTGTTTTTT.

This clonotype occurred a few times. For a library built for alpha chains, this beta chain is a stray read; little rests on its size. The chain has TRBV11-2 and TRBJ2-3, with D unresolved. Germline-derived CDR1 and CDR2 are SGHAT and FQNNGV. The CDR3 loop spans 15 amino acids. V lost 3 bases, J lost 1 base, and 11 bases lay in between. CDR3 sequence reads: CASSFQRLGTDTQYF. Here the CDR3 DNA reads TGTGCCAGCAGCTTCCAGCGCCTGGGCACAGATACGCAGTATTTT.

In its sample, this clonotype was seen many times. A library prepared for alpha chains yielded this beta chain as an off-target read; its size is of little meaning. This sequence joins TRBV2 and TRBJ2-2, with D perhaps assigned TRBD1 or TRBD2 (5 bases each). This CDR3 has 15 amino acids. Germline V gene lookup returns CDR1 SNHLY and CDR2 FYNNEI. V lost 2 bases and J 2 bases, leaving 9 bases between the germline ends. The CDR3 DNA reads TGTGCCAGCAGTGAAAGAGGGACCAACACCGGGGAGCTGTTTTTT. Protein: CASSERGTNTGELFF.

This clonotype was recorded at least ten times. This beta chain slipped into a library made for alpha chains as a stray read, so its size is not meaningful. The chain links TRBV28 to TRBJ1-6, with a possible D match to TRBD1 (5 bases). Germline CDR1 is MDHEN and CDR2 is SYDVKM. This CDR3 has 15 amino acids. Trimming stripped 3 bases from V and 9 bases from J, with 15 bases between. The CDR3 sequence: CASSFQGGVRSPLHF. The CDR3 nucleotides read TGTGCCAGCAGTTTCCAGGGCGGGGTTCGTTCACCCCTCCACTTT.

This clonotype is labeled as medium-sized. This beta chain came through as a stray read in a library set up for alpha chains, and its size says little. CDR3 nucleotide sequence: TGTGCCAGCAGTTATGCCGGGGGAGGGAACAATGAGCAGTTCTTC. Translation gives CASSYAGGGNNEQFF. This chain joins TRBV6-5 and TRBJ2-1, with 7 bases that match TRBD2. Germline CDR1 is MNHEY and CDR2 is SVGAGI. The CDR3 runs to 15 residues. With V trimmed by 3 bases and J by 5 bases, 7 bases remained unmatched.

This clonotype was observed at least ten times. A library prepared for alpha chains yielded this beta chain as an off-target read; its size is of little meaning. The rearrangement links TRBV12-3 or TRBV12-4 to TRBJ2-1; D remains unclear. The CDR3 has 15 residues. Trimming left V 6 bases short and J 4 bases short, with 16 bases between. CDR3 sequence: CASSRGMARYNEQFF. The CDR3 DNA is TGTGCCAGCAGCCGCGGTATGGCCCGTTACAATGAGCAGTTCTTC.

Ten or more counts support this clonotype. This beta chain was picked up by a library intended for alpha chains and is off target, so its count carries little meaning. V usage is TRBV4-3 and J usage is TRBJ1-1, with D maybe TRBD1 (6 bases). The germline CDR1 and CDR2 sequences are LGHNA and YSLEER. The CDR3 runs 14 residues. The V end was cut by 2 bases, the J end by 8 bases, with 15 bases between. The CDR3 loop reads CASSQQQGLSEAFF. The CDR3 bases are TGCGCCAGCAGCCAACAACAGGGACTCTCGGAAGCTTTCTTT.

In this sample, this clonotype turned up many times. Because the library targeted alpha chains, this beta chain is an off-target read whose size means little. The chain's CDR3 is CASSYSGSSYNEQFF. DNA of the CDR3: TGTGCCAGCAGCTATAGCGGGAGTTCCTACAATGAGCAGTTCTTC. This chain links TRBV7-6 with TRBJ2-1; 9 nucleotides align to TRBD2. With V trimmed by 4 bases and J by 1 base, 2 bases remained unmatched. CDR3 length: 15 amino acids. The germline V gene encodes CDR1 SGHVS and CDR2 FNYEAQ.

Concerning this clonotype itself: This beta chain appears as a stray read in a library generated for alpha chains; its size is not informative. V is TRBV6-5 and J is TRBJ2-2; weak D call: TRBD2 (5 bases). CDR3 length: 12 amino acids. Germline V CDR1 and CDR2: MNHEY, SVGAGI. Between the trimmed V and J ends, which lost 6 bases and 3 bases, there was a span of 5 bases. The CDR3 nucleotides read TGTGCCAGCAGGAGGGACACCGGGGAGCTGTTTTTT. Its translation: CASRRDTGELFF.

The sample holds many counts of this clonotype. Since the library was made to target alpha chains, this beta chain is a stray read and its abundance is not meaningful. The chain is built from TRBV6-1 and TRBJ1-6; D is ambiguous. CDR1 and CDR2 from the germline V gene are MNHNS and SASEGT. Trimming removed 3 bases from V and 8 bases from J, with 14 bases in between. The CDR3 is 15 amino acids. CDR3 sequence reads: CASSDFINLDSPLHF. Written as DNA, the CDR3 is TGTGCCAGCAGTGATTTTATCAACCTGGATTCACCCCTCCACTTT.

On this clonotype: This beta chain is an unintended read in a library built for alpha chains; its size means little. This chain joins TRBV7-2 and TRBJ1-5; no definite D call. Trimming cost V 0 bases and J 3 bases, with 12 bases left between them. Germline CDR1 and CDR2: SGHTA and FQGNSA. The CDR3 extends over 16 amino acids. The CDR3 spells CASSLAMSAFNQPQHF. The CDR3 region has the DNA TGTGCCAGCAGCTTAGCGATGTCGGCCTTCAATCAGCCCCAGCATTTT.

This clonotype is deemed medium-sized. Little can be read into the size of this beta chain, an off-target read in a library designed for alpha chains. The rearrangement links TRBV6-5 to TRBJ2-6; TRBD1 is a possible D gene (6 bases). Germline loops: CDR1 MNHEY, CDR2 SVGAGI. This CDR3 spans 15 amino acids. The germline V and J ends were trimmed by 6 bases and 2 bases, with 11 bases remaining between them. As DNA, the CDR3 is TGTGCCAGCAGCCTACAGGGAACTGGGGCCAACGTCCTGACTTTC. This codes for CASSLQGTGANVLTF.

This clonotype was counted ten times or more. Found in a library prepared for alpha chains, this beta chain is an off-target read, and its abundance has little meaning. The genes are TRBV20-1 and TRBJ2-1; D is perhaps TRBD1 (6 bases). The V and J ends lost 4 bases and 0 bases respectively, with 16 bases between them. CDR1 is DFQATT, CDR2 SNEGSKA, per germline (reference sequence). The CDR3 spans 16 residues. CDR3 nucleotide sequence: TGCAGTGCTAACGGCGACGACAGGTACTCCTACAATGAGCAGTTCTTC. Residues: CSANGDDRYSYNEQFF.

To note about this clonotype: Little can be read into the size of this beta chain, an off-target read in a library designed for alpha chains. This sequence joins TRBV11-2 and TRBJ2-1, with 8 bases lining up with TRBD2. This CDR3 has 16 amino acids. The V and J ends lost 1 base and 4 bases, in that order; junction bases with no gene match: 6. Germline values: CDR1 SGHAT, CDR2 FQNNGV. The CDR3 loop is CASSLGGRGGYNEQFF. In DNA form, the CDR3 reads TGTGCCAGCAGCTTAGGTGGCCGGGGGGGTTACAATGAGCAGTTCTTC. Looking up the rest from reference TRBV11-2 and TRBJ2-1 gives the full variable domain: EAGVAQSPRYKIIEKRQSVAFWCNPISGHATLYWYQQILGQGPKLLIQFQNNGVVDDSQLPKDRFSAERLKGVDSTLKIQPAKLEDSAVYLCASSLGGRGGYNEQFFGPGTRLTVL.

This clonotype was found many times. As an off-target read in a library built for alpha chains, this beta chain has a frequency of little significance. The chain joins TRBV4-3 to TRBJ1-1; D is possibly TRBD1 (6 bases). CDR3 size: 15 residues. Trimming pared 2 bases from V and 4 bases from J, leaving 14 bases between. Germline V gene data show CDR1 as LGHNA and CDR2 as YSLEER. CDR3 DNA: TGCGCCAGCAGCCAATATACAGGGTCTCGCACTGAAGCTTTCTTT. Translated: CASSQYTGSRTEAFF.

This clonotype has ten or more counts. With the library built for alpha chains, this beta chain is off target and its frequency is not meaningful. The V and J genes are TRBV11-3 and TRBJ1-1, with a tentative D call TRBD1 (6 bases). Trimming stripped 6 bases from V and 4 bases from J, with 15 bases between. Germline values: CDR1 SGHNT, CDR2 YENEEA. The CDR3 is 14 residues long. The CDR3 reads CASSYSGATTEAFF. For the CDR3, the DNA is TGTGCCAGCAGTTACTCAGGGGCTACCACTGAAGCTTTCTTT.

There are many counts of this clonotype. This beta chain slipped into a library made for alpha chains as a stray read, so its size is not meaningful. The V gene is TRBV7-2, the J gene TRBJ2-7, with D possibly being TRBD2 (6 bases). The V and J ends lost 6 bases and 4 bases respectively, with 19 bases between them. This CDR3 has 15 residues. Germline V gene lookup returns CDR1 SGHTA and CDR2 FQGNSA. The CDR3 here is CASSPGPGVGYEQYF. The CDR3 nucleotides read TGTGCCAGCAGTCCAGGGCCGGGGGTAGGGTACGAGCAGTACTTC.

This clonotype was detected many times. Within a library made for alpha chains, this beta chain is off target, and its count is uninformative. V and J are TRBV20-1 and TRBJ1-2, with D possibly matching TRBD1 (5 bases). Germline-derived CDR1 and CDR2 are DFQATT and SNEGSKA (reference sequence). The CDR3 covers 14 residues. The V and J ends lost 0 bases and 0 bases respectively, with 8 bases between them. DNA for the CDR3: TGCAGTGCTAGAGATCAGGGATCTAACTATGGCTACACCTTC. The encoded protein is CSARDQGSNYGYTF.

This clonotype has a count of ten or more. Being off target in a library aimed at alpha chains, this beta chain has a size of little meaning. The chain joins TRBV12-3 or TRBV12-4 to TRBJ2-7; the match to TRBD2 covers 11 bases. CDR3 size: 14 residues. The V segment lost 5 bases and the J segment 4 bases; nucleotides outside the gene matches: 4. The CDR3: CASSETSGKYEQYF. The CDR3 DNA follows: TGTGCCAGCAGTGAGACTAGCGGGAAGTACGAGCAGTACTTC.

This clonotype was detected many times. This beta chain is a stray sequence in a library constructed for alpha chains; its clone size is not meaningful. The rearrangement uses TRBV20-1 and TRBJ2-1; weak D call: TRBD2 (6 bases). Germline V lookup: CDR1 DFQATT, CDR2 SNEGSKA (reference sequence). V was pared by 2 bases and J by 2 bases, with 19 bases between. CDR3 length: 17 amino acids. For the CDR3, the DNA is TGCAGTGCTAGACCTACCCGTGGCGGGGAAACCTACAATGAGCAGTTCTTC. As protein: CSARPTRGGETYNEQFF.

This clonotype was detected only a few times. The size of this beta chain means little, since it is a stray read in a library made for alpha chains. The V call is TRBV24-1, the J call TRBJ2-7, with 7 bases identical to TRBD1. Germline V lookup: CDR1 KGHDR, CDR2 SFDVKD. The CDR3 spans 12 residues. Trimming took 6 bases from V and 7 from J; bases not matched to a gene: 5. CDR3 DNA: TGTGCCACCAGTCTGACAGGGCGAGAGCAGTACTTC. Protein product: CATSLTGREQYF.

This clonotype turned up a few times. The library was prepared for alpha chains; this beta chain is a stray read, so its frequency means little. The CDR3 nucleotides read TGTGCCAGCAGTGAATACCAGGCTCAGCCCCAGCATTTT. This codes for CASSEYQAQPQHF. This sequence joins TRBV6-1 and TRBJ1-5, with D hard to call. The germline V gene has CDR1 MNHNS and CDR2 SASEGT. The CDR3 length is 13 residues. Trimming took off 2 bases at V and 6 bases at J, with 8 bases between the two ends.

This clonotype was picked up many times. Being off target in a library aimed at alpha chains, this beta chain has a size of little meaning. V is TRBV6-5 and J is TRBJ2-3, with 9 bases matching TRBD2. Trimming at V came to 5 bases and at J to 7 bases, leaving 10 bases not matched to a gene. The V gene's germline CDR1 is MNHEY and CDR2 SVGAGI. This CDR3 region has 15 residues. CDR3 amino acids: CASSRLRGRANTQYF. In nucleotides, the CDR3 is TGTGCCAGCAGTCGACTCCGCGGGAGGGCCAATACGCAGTATTTT.

This clonotype was seen many times. With the library built for alpha chains, this beta chain is off target and its frequency is not meaningful. The chain joins TRBV24-1 to TRBJ2-7; 11 positions agree with TRBD2. J lost 3 bases, V lost 3 bases, and 6 bases had no gene match. Germline V CDR1 and CDR2: KGHDR, SFDVKD. This CDR3 comprises 16 residues. CDR3: CATSDTGTSGLYEQYF. CDR3 nucleotide sequence: TGTGCCACCAGTGATACCGGGACTAGCGGCCTCTACGAGCAGTACTTC.